This T cell receptor beta chain appears in the sequencing data of a study of long-term antiretroviral therapy in people with HIV (dated by TCRdb to the early 2020s). About the investigation overall: Collection of the earliest samples took place about a decade ahead of the 2015 WHO recommendation for immediate ART, at a time when ART was typically delayed until CD4 counts fell. A retrospective serial study tested whether ART initiation and durable HIV suppression were associated with changes in peripheral blood TRB repertoire composition and diversity. A total of around 200 cryopreserved PBMC samples were contributed to the cohort by 30 adults with confirmed HIV infection, with samples collected serially over a mean of roughly six years (range 1-12). Of the roughly 30 participants with HIV, some 12 were female. No cross-contamination during QIAcube processing was seen in test extractions of a monoclonal T-cell line run alongside about 33 polyclonal samples.

Concerning this clone: Its target antigen remains unknown. No qualities accompany the bases; no much larger clone lies one base away.

Participants were included only if at least one PBMC sample before ART initiation and at least two post-ART samples were available. Treatment was received in the United States of America by all participants with HIV. Before DNA extraction, cryopreserved samples of roughly 0.9-10 million PBMC were thawed and then washed. At the time of the earliest PBMC sample, participants with HIV were aged between roughly 20 and 60 years. Each participant contributed PBMC samples from 1-4 timepoints before ART initiation and 2-8 timepoints after ART initiation, with a median of 7 samples. For every participant, serial HIV viral load, CD4+ T-cell count, ART history and demographic data were obtained. A Qiagen kit on a QIAcube was used to extract genomic DNA from unsorted PBMC, with samples processed in batches of 12. The immunoSEQ hsTCRB v3.0 assay was used at survey level resolution for TRB variable region sequencing. TRB sequencing targeted a depth of about 35,000-50,000 T-cell genomes per sample. Pooled TRB libraries were sequenced on an Illumina MiSeq with a v3 150-cycle kit. The source study handled its data this way. Repertoire analysis ran in R within a reproducible Nextflow workflow covering QC, data transformation and analysis. Custom analyses were implemented in LymphoSeq2, an R package for AIRR-Seq data exploration. Four samples that produced fewer than 5000 total TRB sequences were removed, so under 200 HIV repertoires were analyzed. Among the roughly 190 retained HIV repertoires, some 60 were collected before ART initiation and 120 to 130 after ART initiation. Repertoires were downsampled to 5000 TRB nucleotide sequences, and summary statistics were averaged over 100 downsampling iterations. Only TRB sequences with CDR3 regions of at least seven amino acids were retained for analysis. Diversity was measured with a Shannon entropy-derived clonality score and the Gini coefficient. Repertoire networks linked the top 5000 CDR3 amino acid sequences whenever two sequences differed by an edit distance of one. Antigen specificity groups and MHC restriction were predicted for TRB CDR3 amino acid sequences with GLIPH2. CDR3 amino acid sequences were matched against VDJdb and McPAS-TCR to flag known CMV, EBV, HIV or tissue antigen associations. Pre-ART, post-ART and control groups were compared with Wilcoxon signed-rank tests and Holm-Bonferroni correction. TCRdb mirrors the immuneACCESS table, restricted to in-frame sequences. Some clones are absent from its copies; in checked studies, under half trace to an unresolved V gene, and the reason for the others is unknown. V and J calls and clone size are given by that table; D and trimming were obtained from the DNA. This sample is represented by tens of thousands of clones; roughly 96% of them were singletons. The leading ten clones occupy around 2% of the sample.

The junction shows trimming of 2 bases on V and 6 bases on J, and the gene matches do not reach 7 bases of it. From its cysteine to its phenylalanine, the CDR3 spans 16 amino acids. Of the read, only the CDR3 DNA is kept; its 48 bases are in frame from base 1. Per the germline V gene, LGHNA is the CDR1 and YNFKEQ is the CDR2. Results the study describes overall, beyond this receptor: Limited PBMC availability meant only the TCR beta chain was sequenced, without alpha chain pairing. Inferences about post-ART repertoire changes are limited because no data were available on ART adherence, viral resistance or therapy changes. Because cell numbers in pre-ART samples were limited, unsorted PBMC were profiled instead of sorted CD4+ and CD8+ T cells. The repertoire was dominated across all time points by expanded TRB clones identified before ART initiation, although this dominance was seen to fluctuate and to decrease in many PLHIV after ART. CDR3 length ranges in HIV repertoires were narrower than in controls, and network structure suggested an antigen-experienced repertoire with only a slight naive shift after ART. Starting ART was linked to a significant rise in TRB diversity, yet even with long-term ART the diversity remained significantly lower than in transplant donor controls. Samples dated from about 2004 to 2018, and the ART regimens used may be less effective than current ones.

Sequenced here: unsorted PBMCs, sampled around 6.6 years after starting antiretroviral therapy. Recombination joined TRBV4-2 with TRBJ1-4; a stretch of 9 junction bases matches TRBD1. This TCR derives from a man aged 25-45 years with HIV. The encoded CDR3 is CASSQPRDREDEKLFF. The sequenced DNA is TGTGCCAGCAGCCAACCTAGGGACAGGGAAGATGAAAAACTGTTTTTT.